This T cell receptor (beta chain) was observed in a study of lymphopenia after photon versus proton radiotherapy. The germline V gene encodes CDR1 SGHVS and CDR2 FNYEAQ. There are 16 residues in the CDR3. V lost 5 bases to trimming and J lost 6 bases; unmatched junction nucleotides: 12. Produced via immunoSEQ multiplex PCR; TCRdb's table is partial and in-frame only. The sample gives more than 25,000 clones, around nine tenths of which show up once; roughly 48% is in the top ten. The origin of this receptor is a woman in her sixties or seventies with cholangiocarcinoma. Some clones in this sample may be carry-over from other donors' samples. This sample comprised peripheral blood, obtained from a patient treated with proton-based radiotherapy. This chain links TRBV7-6 with TRBJ2-1; 8 bases align to TRBD2. The CDR3, as DNA: TGTGCCAGCAGCCCTCGGGGTAGCGGGGTGACCAATGAGCAGTTCTTC. Protein: CASSPRGSGVTNEQFF.